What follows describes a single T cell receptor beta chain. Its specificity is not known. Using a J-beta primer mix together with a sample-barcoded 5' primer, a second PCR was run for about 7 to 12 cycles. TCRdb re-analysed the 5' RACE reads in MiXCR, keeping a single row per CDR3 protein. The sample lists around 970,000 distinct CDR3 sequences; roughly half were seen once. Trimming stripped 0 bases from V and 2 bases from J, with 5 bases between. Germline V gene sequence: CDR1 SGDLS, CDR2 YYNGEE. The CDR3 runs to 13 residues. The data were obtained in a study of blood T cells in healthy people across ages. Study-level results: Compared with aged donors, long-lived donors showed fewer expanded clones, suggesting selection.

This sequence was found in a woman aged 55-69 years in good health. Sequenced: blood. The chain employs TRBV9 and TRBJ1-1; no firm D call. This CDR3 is CASSVATNTEAFF. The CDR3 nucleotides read TGTGCCAGCAGCGTAGCAACTAACACTGAAGCTTTCTTT.